This is a list of T cell receptor beta chains from one sample in a study of blood T cell repertoires in COVID-19. Only in-frame clones appear in the TCRdb table, and some are missing; sequencing was by immunoSEQ multiplex PCR. The table has 250,000 to 300,000 clones, 70% to 90% seen once. The sequencing sample was made of peripheral blood. These receptors all stem from a man aged 55 to 70 who had recovered from COVID-19. Each CDR3 is given with its conserved first and last residue. The D gene is left open where the match is weak. The size field is filled for only some rows; it gives once, few, many or a size class.

j_call d_call clone_size v_call cdr3_nt cdr3_aa
TRBJ2-1 . . TRBV5-4 TGTGCCAGCAGCTTTAGGGGGAACCACAATGAGCAGTTCTTC CASSFRGNHNEQFF
TRBJ2-3 TRBD2 . TRBV25-1 TGTGCCAGCAGTGAGGTTTTAGCGGGACCCAGCACAGATACGCAGTATTTT CASSEVLAGPSTDTQYF
TRBJ2-3 TRBD2 . TRBV3-1/TRBV3-2 TGTGCCAGCAGCCAAGACTTTACTAGCGGGGGGTGGGATACGCAGTATTTT CASSQDFTSGGWDTQYF
TRBJ1-1 . . TRBV4-1 TGCGCCAGCAGCCGGGCGGGAACTGAAGCTTTCTTT CASSRAGTEAFF
TRBJ1-2 . . TRBV14 TGTGCCAGCAGCCCCCATCGGAACTATGGCTACACCTTC CASSPHRNYGYTF
TRBJ2-6 . . TRBV18 TGTGCCAGCTCACCAATCATCTCTGGGGCCAACGTCCTGACTTTC CASSPIISGANVLTF
TRBJ2-1 TRBD1 . TRBV7-8 TGTGCCAGCAGCCAGGACAGGAGCTCCTACAATGAGCAGTTCTTC CASSQDRSSYNEQFF
TRBJ1-1 . . TRBV5-1 TGCGCCAGCAGCTTGGCAGACGGAGGGGTCCGGACTGAAGCTTTCTTT CASSLADGGVRTEAFF
TRBJ2-3 TRBD2 once TRBV5-5 TGTGCCAGCAGCTCGGGCAGCGGGATAGATACGCAGTATTTT CASSSGSGIDTQYF
TRBJ2-1 . . TRBV7-8 TGTGCCAGCAGCGGTACCGCTAGCAGCTCGGAGAATGAGCAGTTCTTC CASSGTASSSENEQFF
TRBJ2-2 TRBD2 . TRBV29-1 TGCAGCGTTGCTGCAGCGGGGGGCGGCGGGGAGCTGTTTTTT CSVAAAGGGGELFF
TRBJ2-7 TRBD1 once TRBV5-1 TGCGCCAGCAGCGCAAGGAGCCGGGACAGTCCCTACGAGCAGTACTTC CASSARSRDSPYEQYF
TRBJ1-4 TRBD1 . TRBV30 TGTGCCTGGAGTCGGGACAGGGAAGGTGAAAAACTGTTTTTT CAWSRDREGEKLFF
TRBJ1-6 . . TRBV28 TGTGCCAGCAACGGAAGGGGGGGGAGCTCCTATAATTCACCCCTCCACTTT CASNGRGGSSYNSPLHF
TRBJ2-6 . . TRBV5-1 TGCGCCAGCAGCCGCGGACAGCACTCTGGGGCCAACGTCCTGACTTTC CASSRGQHSGANVLTF
TRBJ2-1 TRBD2 . TRBV7-2 TGTGCCAGCAGCTTAGGTTTTCTAGCGGGACCCAAAGAGCAGTTCTTC CASSLGFLAGPKEQFF
TRBJ2-1 . few TRBV12-3/TRBV12-4 TGTGCCAGCAGTTTGGTAGCGTATCACCAGTTCTTC CASSLVAYHQFF
TRBJ2-3 TRBD2 . TRBV3-1/TRBV3-2 TGTGCCAGCAGCCAACCAGGACTAGCGGTCACAGATACGCAGTATTTT CASSQPGLAVTDTQYF
TRBJ1-3 . few TRBV18 TGTGCCAGCTCACCAGGGCAGAACTCTGGAAACACCATATATTTT CASSPGQNSGNTIYF
TRBJ1-6 . . TRBV28 TGTGCCAGCAGTTTGTTAGGGGTTAATTCACCCCTCCACTTT CASSLLGVNSPLHF
TRBJ2-2 . . TRBV5-1 TGCGCCAGCAGCTTGACCCAGTTGGACACCGGGGAGCTGTTTTTT CASSLTQLDTGELFF
TRBJ1-4 TRBD1 . TRBV29-1 TGCAGCGTTGAAGTCCCAAGGCAGGGGGCAACTAATGAAAAACTGTTTTTT CSVEVPRQGATNEKLFF
TRBJ1-1 TRBD1 . TRBV28 TGTGCCAGCAGTAGGGACAGGGGCGCTGAAGCTTTCTTT CASSRDRGAEAFF
TRBJ2-5 TRBD2 . TRBV5-8 TGTGCCAGCAGCTTGGCGGTAGCGGGGGGGCAAGAGACCCAGTACTTC CASSLAVAGGQETQYF
TRBJ1-1 . . TRBV7-9 TGTGCCAGCAGCTTCCCCGGGGGTCGGGGCACTGAAGCTTTCTTT CASSFPGGRGTEAFF
TRBJ2-1 . . TRBV11-3 TGTGCCAGCAGCCCTGGCGGGGCGGTCAATGAGCAGTTCTTC CASSPGGAVNEQFF
TRBJ2-7 TRBD1 once TRBV4-1 TGCGCCAGCAGTCGGCCGGGACAGAGTACCTACGAGCAGTACTTC CASSRPGQSTYEQYF
TRBJ2-1 TRBD2 . TRBV3-1/TRBV3-2 TGTGCCAGCAGCCAAAGACTATCAGCGGGAGGGACGGGAAATGAGCAGTTCTTC CASSQRLSAGGTGNEQFF
TRBJ2-1 TRBD2 . TRBV24-1 TGTGCCACCAGCTCCTACGGGACTAGCGGGGGGGCGTACAATGAGCAGTTCTTC CATSSYGTSGGAYNEQFF
TRBJ2-1 TRBD2 . TRBV5-1 TGCGCCAGCAGCTCGGGACTAGCGGGGGGGCATGAGCAGTTCTTC CASSSGLAGGHEQFF
TRBJ2-6 . . TRBV28 TGTGCCAGCAGTATTTTCACAGGCTCTGGGGCCAACGTCCTGACTTTC CASSIFTGSGANVLTF